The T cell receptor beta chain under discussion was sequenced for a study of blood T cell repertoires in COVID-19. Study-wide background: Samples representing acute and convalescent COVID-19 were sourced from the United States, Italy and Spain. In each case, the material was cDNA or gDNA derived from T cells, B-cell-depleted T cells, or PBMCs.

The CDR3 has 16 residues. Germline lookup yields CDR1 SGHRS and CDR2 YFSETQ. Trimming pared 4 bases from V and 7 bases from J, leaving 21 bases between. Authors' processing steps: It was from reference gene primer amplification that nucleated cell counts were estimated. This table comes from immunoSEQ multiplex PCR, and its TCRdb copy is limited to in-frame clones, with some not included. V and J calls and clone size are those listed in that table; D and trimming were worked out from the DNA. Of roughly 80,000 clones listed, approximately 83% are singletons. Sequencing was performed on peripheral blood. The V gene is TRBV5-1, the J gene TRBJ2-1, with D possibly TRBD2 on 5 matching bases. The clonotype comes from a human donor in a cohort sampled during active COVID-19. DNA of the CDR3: TGCGCCAGCAGCCTCCTCTTCGCGCGGGTGGGGAATGAGCAGTTCTTC. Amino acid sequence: CASSLLFARVGNEQFF. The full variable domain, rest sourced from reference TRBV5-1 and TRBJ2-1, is KAGVTQTPRYLIKTRGQQVTLSCSPISGHRSVSWYQQTPGQGLQFLFEYFSETQRNKGNFPGRFSGRQFSNSRSEMNVSTLELGDSALYLCASSLLFARVGNEQFFGPGTRLTVL.